What follows are 5 T cell receptor beta chains derived from one specimen sequenced in a study of cytomegalovirus exposure and HLA in healthy donors. PCR employed 60 Vbeta and 13 Jbeta primers. Profiling relied on immunoSEQ multiplex PCR, and the TCRdb table lists in-frame clones only, not all of them. The table includes fewer than 150,000 clones, around three quarters detected once. The sample consisted of PBMCs. The source of these receptors is a man in his forties in good health and CMV-seropositive.

The V gene is TRBV18, the J gene TRBJ2-1, with D perhaps TRBD1 (5 bases). V gave up 8 bases and J gave up 4 bases, with 9 bases separating them. The V gene's germline CDR1 is KGHSH and CDR2 LQKENI. The CDR3 has 12 amino acids. As DNA, the CDR3 is TGTGCCAGCACGGACACTTACAATGAGCAGTTCTTC. This sequence encodes CASTDTYNEQFF.

The table lists this clone with a few counts. This chain uses TRBV6-6 with TRBJ2-7, with a possible D match to TRBD1 (7 bases). The CDR3 is 13 residues long. Trimming took 6 bases from V and 4 from J, leaving 13 bases between them. Germline loops: CDR1 MNHNY, CDR2 SVGAGI (reference sequence). The CDR3 DNA reads TGTGCCAGCAGGCGGGACAGCTCATACGAGCAGTACTTC. Amino acid sequence: CASRRDSSYEQYF.

V and J are TRBV27 and TRBJ2-7; 8 bases fit TRBD2. The CDR3 has 16 residues. CDR1 and CDR2 from the germline V gene are MNHEY and SMNVEV (reference sequence). Trimming cost V 3 bases and J 2 bases; bases outside gene matches: 9. In DNA, the CDR3 is TGTGCCAGCAGTTTGGGTAGCGGGGTACCCACCTACGAGCAGTACTTC. Translated, it gives CASSLGSGVPTYEQYF.

This clone was counted a few times. The chain has TRBV6-5 and TRBJ2-7; 7 nucleotides match TRBD1. Germline-derived CDR1 and CDR2 are MNHEY and SVGAGI. With 5 bases clipped from V and 6 bases from J, the junction kept 7 bases outside the gene matches. This CDR3 has 13 residues. CDR3 DNA: TGTGCCAGCAGTGGACAGGTAGGTTTCGAGCAGTACTTC. Translation: CASSGQVGFEQYF.

The V gene is TRBV11-2, the J gene TRBJ1-4; no reliable D call. The CDR3 loop spans 13 amino acids. V lost 2 bases to trimming and J lost 7 bases, with 8 bases between them. In germline, CDR1 is SGHAT, CDR2 FQNNGV. The CDR3 DNA sequence: TGTGCCAGCAGCTTATGGGAGGGTGAAAAACTGTTTTTT. This translates into CASSLWEGEKLFF.